This entry is about one T cell receptor (beta chain). Its antigen is currently not known. The conserved phenylalanine or tryptophan is not found at the CDR3 terminus, so this likely reflects a read error. Blood RNA was extracted from unsorted whole blood with TRIzol reagent; germline DNA came from the DNeasy Blood & Tissue kit. Patients had chronic HBV infection and were treatment-naive at sampling. Before surgery, four milliliters of peripheral blood were collected into K2EDTA tubes. This sample was taken from a study of tumor-infiltrating lymphocytes in primary liver carcinoma (dated by TCRdb to the late 2010s). In the study overall: Surgical resection was performed in China between late 2015 and March 2016 on about 5 patients with histopathologically diagnosed primary liver carcinoma. Of the five patients (three men and two women, aged 30 to 69 years), four had hepatocellular carcinoma and one had combined HCC and intrahepatic cholangiocarcinoma. The five patients had tumors of stage T1-T3 N0M0, with maximum diameters ranging from roughly 4.2 to 11 cm. Samples yielded roughly 3.65 to 7.5 million productive TCRbeta reads; read depth did not differ significantly between tissue types. The study combined TCRbeta repertoire sequencing, expression microarrays and whole-exome sequencing across five regions of each liver tumor, with adjacent normal tissue and blood. TCRbeta repertoire sequencing covered roughly 35 specimens from 5 patients: 25 or so tumor regions, 5 adjacent noncancerous liver tissues and 5 peripheral blood samples. Reproducibility between technical replicate repertoires was high, with correlation coefficients above 0.98 and mean shared-clone rates about 0.9. On the study overall, not on this receptor specifically: Because the samples were bulk and unsorted, CD4+ and CD8+ T cell repertoires could not be compared. Only a few patients were included in the study, and the authors note that the findings should be validated in a larger study. A significantly larger repertoire fraction was made up by the top 250 clones in tumors than in blood (p = 0.039). Repertoire overlap was higher between tumor regions (mean approximately 36%) than tumor-adjacent (approximately 17%) or tumor-blood (approximately 14%) pairs, consistent with antigen-driven expansion. Only the TCR beta chain was sequenced, so true repertoire diversity is likely underestimated because unpaired alpha chains were not captured.

The trim is 0 bases for V and 0 bases for J, with a gap of 9 bases between the germline ends. The CDR3 numbers 15 amino acids, ends counted. Only CDR3 DNA remains: 45 bases, in frame from the first base. CDR1 and CDR2, per the germline V gene, are SGHRS and YFSETQ. Using a constant-region primer and ProtoScript II reverse transcriptase, TCRbeta-specific cDNA was reverse-transcribed from about 0.45 ug total RNA. Construction of the TCRbeta libraries relied on three nested rounds of multiplex PCR, following a slightly modified ARM-PCR procedure. Each of the first two PCR rounds ran for nine to ten cycles and used multiplex TRBV1-TRBV30 forward primers together with a Cbeta reverse primer. Sample barcodes and Illumina adapters were added in a final 25-cycle PCR using Deep VentR polymerase. Before sequencing, amplicons of 200-500 bp were gel-purified using a QIAquick gel extraction kit. An Illumina HiSeq 2500 was used to sequence the TCRbeta amplicons, generating 250-bp paired-end reads. The original pipeline was this. Trimmomatic v0.33 was used to quality-trim the reads, and FLASH v1.2.11 was used to merge paired reads so that full CDR3 sequences could be recovered. V, D and J germline segments were assigned to the rearranged TCRbeta sequences using MiGEC v1.2.1b. Clonotype statistics, along with Shannon-Wiener diversity indices, were calculated using VDJtools v1.0.0. To reduce sampling bias, subsequent analyses other than the diversity analysis used only the 250 most abundant clonotypes in each sample. TCRdb applied fastp at Q25 and MiXCR to the public reads, then kept only in-frame beta chains. Each CDR3 protein appears once, grouped with its most common genes and DNA. The V and J calls reflect TCRdb's pipeline rather than the authors' work. Present in this sample are fewer than 400,000 distinct CDR3 sequences, 65% of which were seen just once. 9% of the sample is held by the ten biggest clonotypes.

The origin of this receptor is a man aged 35-49 years with primary liver carcinoma and hepatitis B virus infection. The material sequenced was peripheral blood. The chain was built from TRBV5-1 and TRBJ1-1; the D gene identity is not certain. The CDR3 reads as follows: CASSLDINMNTEAFL. The DNA sequence is TGCGCCAGCAGCTTGGACATAAATATGAACACTGAAGCTTTCCTT.